The next 14 T cell receptor beta chains were all read from a single sample in a study of cytomegalovirus exposure and HLA in healthy donors. 13 Jbeta primers and 60 Vbeta primers were used for the PCR. Here immunoSEQ multiplex PCR was the method, and the copy in TCRdb shows in-frame clones only, minus some. The profile shows roughly 150,000 clones, about 78% of them singletons. The sequenced sample was PBMCs. These receptors came from a male donor in good health and CMV-seronegative.

This clone was seen a single time. This chain joins TRBV6-5 and TRBJ1-2; unclear D gene. Trimming shortened V by 5 bases and J by 8 bases, and 9 bases separated the two germline ends. The germline gives CDR1 MNHEY, CDR2 SVGAGI. CDR3 length equals 11 residues. This CDR3 reads CASSEREGYTF. The CDR3 region has the DNA TGTGCCAGCAGTGAGAGGGAAGGCTACACCTTC.

In DNA form, the CDR3 reads TGTGCCAGCAGCCCCCAGGGGCCCGGGGCCAACGTCCTGACTTTC. Encoded protein: CASSPQGPGANVLTF. This chain uses TRBV7-2 with TRBJ2-6; a possible D gene is TRBD1 (6 bases). The CDR3 loop spans 15 amino acids. Germline assignment: CDR1 SGHTA and CDR2 FQGNSA. With 5 bases removed from V and 4 bases from J, the gap between germline ends came to 12 bases.

As concerns this clone: At the DNA level, this CDR3 is encoded by other sequences in the same sample as well. This chain uses TRBV6-5 with TRBJ1-6; 7 bases are a match to TRBD1. With 0 bases clipped from V and 8 bases from J, the junction kept 4 bases outside the gene matches. The CDR3 has 15 amino acids. CDR1 is MNHEY, CDR2 SVGAGI, per germline. CDR3 DNA sequence: TGTGCCAGCAGTTACTCGAGGACAGGAGATTCACCCCTCCACTTT. It codes for CASSYSRTGDSPLHF.

The rearrangement joins TRBV7-2 to TRBJ1-3, with a possible D match to TRBD1 (5 bases). Germline values: CDR1 SGHTA, CDR2 FQGNSA. This CDR3 contains 14 residues. V gave up 2 bases and J gave up 1 base, with 6 bases separating them. CDR3 protein: CASSLQGSGNTIYF. As DNA, the CDR3 is TGTGCCAGCAGCTTACAGGGTTCTGGAAACACCATATATTTT.

This clone occurred a few times. The gene calls are TRBV18 and TRBJ1-1; 7 bases map to TRBD1. The junction had 4 bases not matched to a gene; V was cut back by 6 bases and J by 0 bases. CDR3 length: 14 residues. Germline lookup yields CDR1 KGHSH and CDR2 LQKENI. The CDR3 DNA reads as TGTGCCAGCTCCCGGGACAGTGTGAACACTGAAGCTTTCTTT. It is translated as CASSRDSVNTEAFF.

Only a few counts were recorded for this clone. J is TRBJ1-1 and V is TRBV6-1; TRBD1 is a possible D gene (5 bases). The V end lost 7 bases, the J end lost 5 bases, and 17 bases lay between the germline ends. Looked up from germline, CDR1 is MNHNS and CDR2 is SASEGT. The length of the CDR3 is 14 residues. The CDR3 nucleotides are TGTGCCAGCATCCGGGAGGGGCGCGGTACTGAAGCTTTCTTT. This sequence encodes CASIREGRGTEAFF.

Here the CDR3 DNA reads TGCGCCAGCAGCCAAGACCGGCGACTAGCGGGCACAGATACGCAGTATTTT. It yields the protein CASSQDRRLAGTDTQYF. The V gene is TRBV4-3, the J gene TRBJ2-3; TRBD2 agrees at 9 bases. Germline CDR1 and CDR2: LGHNA and YSLEER. This CDR3 is built from 17 residues. J lost 1 base, V lost 0 bases, and 5 bases had no gene match.

A word on this clone: A read error may produce the germline difference seen at one junction end. This chain links TRBV19 with TRBJ1-4; 8 positions match TRBD1. This CDR3 region has 11 residues. CDR1 is LNHDA, CDR2 SQIVND, per germline (reference sequence). The CDR3 loop is CASSTGQGRSF. The CDR3 DNA is TGTGCCAGTAGTACTGGACAGGGTAGGAGCTTT. Full variable domain (missing parts from reference TRBV19 and TRBJ1-4): DGGITQSPKYLFRKEGQNVTLSCEQNLNHDAMYWYRQDPGQGLRLIYYSQIVNDFQKGDIAEGYSVSREKKESFPLTVTSAQKNPTAFYLCASSTGQGRSFGSGTQLSVL.

V and J are TRBV5-6 and TRBJ1-3; D not certain. Germline V gives CDR1 SGHDT, CDR2 YYEEEE. This CDR3 region has 12 residues. Trimming pared 2 bases from V and 9 bases from J, leaving 9 bases between. The CDR3 DNA sequence: TGTGCCAGCAGCTTTTCCGGGAGCACCATATATTTT. Encoded protein: CASSFSGSTIYF.

A few counts support this clone. CDR3 sequence: CASSQDLAGVYEQYF. CDR3 DNA sequence: TGTGCCAGCAGCCAAGACCTAGCGGGAGTCTACGAGCAGTACTTC. The rearrangement uses TRBV4-2 and TRBJ2-7; 10 bases are a match to TRBD2. Germline V lookup: CDR1 LGHNA, CDR2 YNFKEQ. This CDR3 has 15 amino acids. With V trimmed by 0 bases and J by 3 bases, 2 bases remained unmatched.

The chain recombines TRBV14 with TRBJ1-1; D perhaps matches TRBD1 (6 bases). CDR1 is SGHDN, CDR2 FVKESK, per germline. The length of the CDR3 is 15 residues. Trimming stripped 1 base from V and 2 bases from J, with 11 bases between. For the CDR3, the DNA is TGTGCCAGCAGCCAAGGGCAGGGGATAAACACTGAAGCTTTCTTT. Amino acid sequence: CASSQGQGINTEAFF.

The chain combines TRBV5-1 with TRBJ2-6; D is uncertain. Germline loops: CDR1 SGHRS, CDR2 YFSETQ. CDR3 length: 14 amino acids. Trimming pared 3 bases from V and 2 bases from J, leaving 6 bases between. The CDR3 reads CASSSIAGANVLTF. The CDR3 DNA reads as TGCGCCAGCAGCTCAATTGCTGGGGCCAACGTCCTGACTTTC.

The V call is TRBV12-2, the J call TRBJ1-5. TRBV12-2 is listed as a pseudogene. The CDR3 runs 16 residues. The CDR3, as DNA: TGTGCAAGTCGTAGTCCTGTCCCGGAGGATCATCAGCCCCAGCATTTT. Protein sequence: CASRSPVPEDHQPQHF.

V is TRBV5-6 and J is TRBJ2-7, with 10 bases aligning to TRBD1. The trim removed 4 bases at V and 6 bases at J, leaving 10 bases unmatched. The germline V gene encodes CDR1 SGHDT and CDR2 YYEEEE. The CDR3 is 15 amino acids. This CDR3 is CASSDGTGDLREQYF. The DNA for the CDR3 is TGTGCCAGCAGCGACGGGACAGGGGATTTACGCGAGCAGTACTTC. The complete variable domain, with remaining parts taken from reference TRBV5-6 and TRBJ2-7, reads DAGVTQSPTHLIKTRGQQVTLRCSPKSGHDTVSWYQQALGQGPQFIFQYYEEEERQRGNFPDRFSGHQFPNYSSELNVNALLLGDSALYLCASSDGTGDLREQYFGPGTRLTVT.